The rows below give T cell receptor beta chains drawn from one sample of a study of T-cell memory formation after mild COVID-19. TCRdb redid the calling of the 5' RACE reads with MiXCR, one entry per CDR3 protein. The sample holds 140,000 or so distinct CDR3 sequences, over 6% seen once. Sequences were obtained from PBMCs or a T cell subset sorted from them (not recorded which). Receptor source: an adult woman who had mild COVID-19 (a few samples of this study predate the infection). Cell type and time point are not known. Each CDR3 is given with its conserved first and last residue. D genes are given only for firm matches. For some rows the clone size is stated as once, few or many, or as a class when expanded; others skip it.

d_call: -; v_call: TRBV6-6; j_call: TRBJ2-1; clone_size: -; cdr3_aa: CASSYYEGNNEQFF; cdr3_nt: TGTGCCAGCAGTTACTACGAGGGAAACAATGAGCAGTTCTTC
d_call: -; v_call: TRBV20-1; j_call: TRBJ1-5; clone_size: few; cdr3_aa: CSATAGGLSNQPQHF; cdr3_nt: TGCAGTGCTACGGCCGGGGGACTGAGCAATCAGCCCCAGCATTTT
d_call: -; v_call: TRBV20-1; j_call: TRBJ2-1; clone_size: -; cdr3_aa: CSASYWSGYNEQFF; cdr3_nt: TGCAGTGCTAGTTATTGGAGCGGCTACAATGAGCAGTTCTTC
d_call: TRBD2; v_call: TRBV6-1; j_call: TRBJ2-7; clone_size: few; cdr3_aa: CASSARTSGYEQYF; cdr3_nt: TGTGCCAGCAGTGCTCGGACTAGCGGCTACGAGCAGTACTTC
d_call: -; v_call: TRBV4-3; j_call: TRBJ2-5; clone_size: many; cdr3_aa: CASSQQVEETQYF; cdr3_nt: TGCGCCAGCAGCCAGCAGGTGGAAGAGACCCAGTACTTC
d_call: -; v_call: TRBV18; j_call: TRBJ2-1; clone_size: -; cdr3_aa: CASSPTNAGKPFF; cdr3_nt: TGTGCCAGCTCACCCACCAACGCTGGAAAACCGTTCTTC
d_call: -; v_call: TRBV7-6; j_call: TRBJ2-5; clone_size: -; cdr3_aa: CASSLATGKTQYF; cdr3_nt: TGTGCCAGCAGCTTAGCGACGGGCAAGACCCAGTACTTC
d_call: -; v_call: TRBV7-7; j_call: TRBJ2-1; clone_size: many; cdr3_aa: CASSLVWAGANEQFF; cdr3_nt: TGTGCCAGCAGCTTAGTGTGGGCAGGGGCAAATGAGCAGTTCTTC
d_call: TRBD1; v_call: TRBV7-2; j_call: TRBJ2-7; clone_size: many; cdr3_aa: CASSLRPGQRNEQYF; cdr3_nt: TGTGCCAGCAGCTTACGACCGGGACAGCGGAACGAGCAGTACTTC
d_call: -; v_call: TRBV19; j_call: TRBJ2-7; clone_size: few; cdr3_aa: CASSGGHEQYF; cdr3_nt: TGTGCCAGTAGTGGAGGCCACGAGCAGTACTTC
d_call: TRBD1; v_call: TRBV6-6; j_call: TRBJ1-1; clone_size: -; cdr3_aa: CASSYPVTGGNTEAFF; cdr3_nt: TGTGCCAGCAGTTACCCAGTGACAGGGGGGAACACTGAAGCTTTCTTT
d_call: TRBD2; v_call: TRBV12-3/TRBV12-4; j_call: TRBJ2-5; clone_size: many; cdr3_aa: CASSRLKRGGETQYF; cdr3_nt: TGTGCCAGCAGCCGTCTCAAACGGGGGGGAGAGACCCAGTACTTC
d_call: -; v_call: TRBV5-1; j_call: TRBJ1-2; clone_size: -; cdr3_aa: CASSADPTSGLSYGYTF; cdr3_nt: TGCGCCAGCAGCGCCGACCCGACCTCCGGGTTAAGCTATGGCTACACCTTC
d_call: TRBD1; v_call: TRBV5-6; j_call: TRBJ1-3; clone_size: -; cdr3_aa: CASSSLGQSAGDTIYF; cdr3_nt: TGTGCCAGCAGCTCGCTGGGACAGTCCGCGGGGGACACCATATATTTT
d_call: TRBD2; v_call: TRBV5-6; j_call: TRBJ2-3; clone_size: many; cdr3_aa: CASSKPPGLAGRPTDTQYF; cdr3_nt: TGTGCCAGCAGCAAACCCCCGGGACTAGCGGGTAGACCCACAGATACGCAGTATTTT
d_call: -; v_call: TRBV12-3/TRBV12-4; j_call: TRBJ2-1; clone_size: many; cdr3_aa: CASSWRVNEQFF; cdr3_nt: TGTGCCAGCAGTTGGCGGGTCAATGAGCAGTTCTTC